This T cell receptor beta chain is from a study of long-term antiretroviral therapy in people with HIV. Study outcomes and limitations: Versus controls, repertoires in people with HIV had narrower CDR3 length ranges. After ART, diversity increased yet remained lower than transplant donor controls.

Each donor had at least one pre-ART and at least two post-ART PBMC samples. The authors ran the immunoSEQ assay, v3.0, at survey level. Target depth was 40,000-50,000 T-cell genomes per sample. The protocol was immunoSEQ multiplex PCR, while the TCRdb copy is restricted to in-frame clones and leaves out a portion. The repertoire holds 20,000 to 30,000 clones, with 79% as singletons. Concerning this clone: Its matching antigen is unknown.

The germline V and J ends were trimmed by 1 base and 0 bases, with 9 bases remaining between them. CDR3 length: 15 residues. CDR1 is SGDLS, CDR2 YYNGEE, per germline. The origin of this receptor is a woman aged 40 to 55 with HIV. This material consisted of unsorted PBMCs, taken 1.2 years after starting antiretroviral therapy. V usage is TRBV9 and J usage is TRBJ2-3; D is ambiguous. CDR3 in DNA: TGTGCCAGCAGCGTATCACCCGGTAGCACAGATACGCAGTATTTT. This encodes CASSVSPGSTDTQYF.